The TCR beta chain under discussion was sequenced for a study of regulatory T cells in long-lasting Graves disease. Germline V lookup: CDR1 LNHDA, CDR2 SQIVND (reference sequence). The CDR3 loop spans 14 amino acids. The V and J ends lost 9 bases and 2 bases respectively, with 17 bases between them. The time point: newly diagnosed GD, antithyroid drugs for less than 3 months. With RNA extracted from PBMCs as input, the TCR library was made. Clinicians diagnosed Graves' disease using American Thyroid Association guidelines. Both iRepertoire HTBI primers and Arm-PCR of CDR3 regions were used to build the TCR beta libraries. TCRdb passed the multiplex PCR reads through MiXCR, listing each CDR3 protein once. The sample has roughly 420,000 distinct CDR3 sequences; roughly 15% are singletons. The sample also formed part of further work on T cells in Graves' hyperthyroidism and ophthalmopathy. That investigation notes: During a first-round RT-PCR of the TCR CDR3, the HTBI primer set was used. Most expanded thyroid clonotypes above 0.001 recurred in blood.

The origin of this receptor is a woman younger than 30 with Graves disease. This specimen was peripheral blood mononuclear cells (PBMCs), taken at new diagnosis, from a patient treated with antithyroid drugs. This sequence joins TRBV19 and TRBJ2-7, with D possibly TRBD1 on 6 matching bases. The CDR3 bases are TGTGCCAGCACCAACGACAGGACCGCCTACGAGCAGTACTTC. This sequence encodes CASTNDRTAYEQYF.